This TCR beta chain was sequenced in a study of CD8+CD57+ T cells in acquired aplastic anemia. Genomic DNA provided the template from which TCR beta VDJ and CDR3 profiles were obtained. Via MiXCR, TCRdb re-called the reads, giving one row per CDR3 protein. Here the sample spans some 130,000 distinct CDR3 sequences, about half being singletons. With 5 bases removed from V and 11 bases from J, the gap between germline ends came to 21 bases. Per germline, CDR1 WNHNN and CDR2 SYGVQD (reference sequence). This CDR3 is 14 amino acids long. The material sequenced was sorted CD4+, CD8+, or CD8+CD57+ T cells (not recorded which) from PBMCs. The chain links TRBV10-1 to TRBJ2-5; the D call may be TRBD1 or TRBD2 (5 bases each). This receptor was identified in a human donor in good health, serving as a control. CDR3 bases: TGCGCCAGCAGTCTTGTGGGGGAGTACAATGAGCAGTACTTC. It yields the protein CASSLVGEYNEQYF.